This T cell receptor (beta chain) stems from a study of T cell responses to AZD1222 COVID-19 vaccine. Study outcomes and limitations: Regions left unmutated in variants are reportedly the target of nearly half of spike-specific TCRs. Mapped onto spike, vaccine-associated CD4 TCRs spanned it and were dominant at 160-218 and 743-854.

Worth noting for this clone: Antigen specificity is unknown.

The V end lost 6 bases, the J end lost 1 base, and 10 bases lay between the germline ends. The CDR3 spans 13 residues. Germline values: CDR1 LNHDA, CDR2 SQIVND (reference sequence). The repertoire was sequenced with immunoSEQ multiplex PCR; TCRdb's copy has only in-frame clones and lacks some. The sample has 90,000 to 100,000 clones; 85% to 90% are singletons. This sequence joins TRBV19 and TRBJ2-7; D ambiguous. This receptor was taken from an adult in good health. The source was peripheral blood, collected on day 0 of AZD1222 vaccination. In nucleotides, the CDR3 is TGTGCCAGTAGAAGAAGGGATTCCTACGAGCAGTACTTC. Translated, it gives CASRRRDSYEQYF.